This entry concerns a single TCR beta chain. The V gene's germline CDR1 is ENHRY and CDR2 SYGVKD. The V gene lost 3 bases and the J gene lost 10 bases, with 12 bases spanning the gap. CDR3 size: 12 residues. Clones were read by immunoSEQ multiplex PCR, and TCRdb kept only the in-frame ones, dropping some. The data show approximately 240,000 clones, around nine tenths seen once. This specimen belongs to a study of blood T cell repertoires in COVID-19. The TCR comes from a woman aged 18 to 35 who had recovered from COVID-19. This chain connects TRBV10-3 to TRBJ1-1; D not resolved. The sequencing input was PBMCs or T cells enriched from blood (not recorded which). The DNA for the CDR3 is TGTGCCATCAGTGATGGTGCGGCGCGAGCTTTCTTT. Protein: CAISDGAARAFF.